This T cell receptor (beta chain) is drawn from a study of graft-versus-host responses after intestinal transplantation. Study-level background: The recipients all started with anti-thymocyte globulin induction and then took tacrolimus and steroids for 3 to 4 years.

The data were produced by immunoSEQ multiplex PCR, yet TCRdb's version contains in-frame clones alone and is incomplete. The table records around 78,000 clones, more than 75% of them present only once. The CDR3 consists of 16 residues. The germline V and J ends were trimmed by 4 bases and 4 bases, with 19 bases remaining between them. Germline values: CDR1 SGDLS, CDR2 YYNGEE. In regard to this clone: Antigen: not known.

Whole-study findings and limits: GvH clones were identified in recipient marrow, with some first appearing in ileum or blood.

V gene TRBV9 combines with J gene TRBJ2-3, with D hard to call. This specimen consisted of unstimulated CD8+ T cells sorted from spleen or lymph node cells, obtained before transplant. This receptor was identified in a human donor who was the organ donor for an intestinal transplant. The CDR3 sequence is CASSFEGRDGSDTQYF. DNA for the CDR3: TGTGCCAGCAGCTTCGAAGGTCGTGACGGGTCAGATACGCAGTATTTT.